Listed below are T cell receptor beta chains from one sample, sequenced in a study of T cell responses to AZD1222 COVID-19 vaccine. Assay used: immunoSEQ multiplex PCR; TCRdb lists only in-frame clones, some missing. The sample has just over 95,000 clones, about 88% seen once. The source was peripheral blood, collected on day 0 of AZD1222 vaccination. These TCRs come from an adult in good health. Each CDR3 is given with its conserved first and last residue. The order of the fields is J gene, clone size, V gene, D gene, CDR3 DNA, CDR3 protein. The D gene is left open where the match is weak. Clone size is not always given. Where it is, it says once, few, many or a class for expanded clones.

TRBJ1-2 . TRBV7-2 . TGTGCCAGCAGCTTACGATCGGGGGATAATGGCTACACCTTC CASSLRSGDNGYTF
TRBJ1-2 . TRBV7-9 . TGTGCCAGCAGCTTTTCCCGGGTTGAAGGCTACACCTTC CASSFSRVEGYTF
TRBJ1-5 . TRBV27 TRBD1 TGTGCCAGCAGCCCGGGACAGGTCAATCAGCCCCAGCATTTT CASSPGQVNQPQHF
TRBJ1-1 . TRBV11-2 . TGTGCCAGCAGCTTAGTCCGGGAGGACACTGAAGCTTTCTTT CASSLVREDTEAFF
TRBJ1-2 few TRBV10-2 . TGCGCCAGCAGCACAGGGAACTATGGCTACACCTTC CASSTGNYGYTF
TRBJ1-2 . TRBV19 TRBD1 TGTGCCAGTACCCGGGGAGGGGGCTACTATGGCTACACCTTC CASTRGGGYYGYTF
TRBJ1-2 . TRBV11-2 TRBD1 TGTGCCAGCACGTCGACAGGGGAGACCTATGGCTACACCTTC CASTSTGETYGYTF
TRBJ1-3 . TRBV30 . TGTGCCTGGAGTAAGGGGATTTATGGAAACACCATATATTTT CAWSKGIYGNTIYF
TRBJ2-3 . TRBV7-8 . TGTGCCGGGGGAGGAGGGGTTATTCCAGATACGCAGTATTTT CAGGGGVIPDTQYF
TRBJ2-7 . TRBV7-2 . TGTGCCAGCAGCTTAGATCAGGGGCGGACCTCCTACGAGCAGTACTTC CASSLDQGRTSYEQYF
TRBJ1-4 . TRBV15 . TGTGCCACCAGCAGAGTAGCAACTAATGAAAAACTGTTTTTT CATSRVATNEKLFF
TRBJ1-1 . TRBV6-5 . TGTGCCAGCAGACTCCAGAGTGGGGGGACTGAAGCTTTCTTT CASRLQSGGTEAFF
TRBJ1-2 . TRBV4-1 TRBD1 TGCCCCAGCCGCCGGCCGGACAGGGGGCGAGGTGGCTACACCTTC CPSRRPDRGRGGYTF
TRBJ2-5 . TRBV2 TRBD1 TGTGCCACCCGCGGGGACAGGGGGCTGTGGGAGACCCAGTACTTC CATRGDRGLWETQYF
TRBJ2-7 once TRBV2 TRBD2 TGTGCCAGCACGGGGGGGGCCCTCTACGAGCAGTACTTC CASTGGALYEQYF
TRBJ1-1 . TRBV4-2 . TGTGCCAGCAGCCAAGATAATTCAGATCTTGAAGCTTTCTTT CASSQDNSDLEAFF
TRBJ1-5 . TRBV28 . TGTGCCAGCAGTCAGATACAGCCCCAGCATTTT CASSQIQPQHF
TRBJ2-7 . TRBV12-3/TRBV12-4 . TGTGCCAGCAGATTTACCGGGGAGGTTGGGCAGTACTTC CASRFTGEVGQYF
TRBJ1-5 . TRBV4-3 TRBD1 TGCGCCAGCAGCCAGGACAGGGGGTATCAGCCCCAGCATTTT CASSQDRGYQPQHF
TRBJ1-2 once TRBV10-3 . TGTGCCATCAGTGGACACTCGCTCTATGGCTACACCTTC CAISGHSLYGYTF
TRBJ1-1 . TRBV6-2/TRBV6-3 TRBD1 TGTGCCAGCAGCTCCAGGGGGACCATGAACACTGAAGCTTTCTTT CASSSRGTMNTEAFF
TRBJ1-1 . TRBV12-3/TRBV12-4 . TGTGCCAGCACCCCAGGGGAGGGTGAAGCTTTCTTT CASTPGEGEAFF
TRBJ2-7 . TRBV7-3 . TGTGCCAGCAGTCCCGTGGGGTCGGGATACGAGCAGTACTTC CASSPVGSGYEQYF
TRBJ2-3 . TRBV3-1/TRBV3-2 . TGTGCCAGCAGCCAATTAGGGTTGGTTACAGATACGCAGTATTTT CASSQLGLVTDTQYF
TRBJ1-2 . TRBV11-2 . TGTGCCAGCAGCCCGGGATACGGGATGCCTCTCGACTATGGCTACACCTTC CASSPGYGMPLDYGYTF
TRBJ1-2 . TRBV6-5 TRBD1 TGTGCCAGCGCAGGGGGAATCTCGTACTATGGCTACACCTTC CASAGGISYYGYTF
TRBJ2-2 . TRBV19 . TGTGCCAGTAGGCCGGGAGCGAACACCGGGGAGCTGTTTTTT CASRPGANTGELFF
TRBJ1-2 . TRBV7-6 . TGTGCCAGCAGCTTAGCAACTAACTATGGCTACACCTTC CASSLATNYGYTF
TRBJ2-6 . TRBV5-8 . TGTGCCAGCAGCACCAATAAAGGGGGCTCTGGGGCCAACGTCCTGACTTTC CASSTNKGGSGANVLTF
TRBJ1-5 . TRBV12-3/TRBV12-4 . TGTGCCAGCAGGGGGAATAGCAATCAGCCCCAGCATTTT CASRGNSNQPQHF
TRBJ1-2 . TRBV24-1 . TGTGCCACCAGTGATACAGGCGGTTCTAACTATGGCTACACCTTC CATSDTGGSNYGYTF
TRBJ2-3 . TRBV6-2/TRBV6-3 . TGTGCCAGCAGTAACACGAGGGACTGGATCACAGATACGCAGTATTTT CASSNTRDWITDTQYF
TRBJ2-1 . TRBV6-2/TRBV6-3 TRBD2 TGTGCCAGCAGTCCGGGACTAGCGGATTACAATGAGCAGTTCTTC CASSPGLADYNEQFF